The entry below gives a single T cell receptor (beta chain) sequence along with its context. cDNA reverse transcribed from extracted RNA served as the sequencing template. The method was immunoSEQ multiplex PCR; TCRdb's version includes in-frame clones alone and lacks a portion of them. The sample has fewer than 250,000 clones; roughly 64% are singletons. The CDR3 spans 13 residues. Germline CDR1 and CDR2: SNHLY and FYNNEI. V trimming: 6 bases; J trimming: 8 bases; junction bases outside the gene matches: 9. This record belongs to a study of CD8+ T cells in alopecia areata. Treatment here: oral pan-JAK inhibitor, 5-10 mg twice daily.

The chain uses TRBV2 and TRBJ1-2; 7 bases are a match to TRBD1. The sample was CD4+ T cells sorted from blood, taken at week 4, from a patient treated with tofacitinib. The receptor's source is a human donor with alopecia areata. CDR3 nucleotide sequence: TGTGCCAGCAGACCAGGGACAGCCGGGGGCTACACCTTC. Its protein product is CASRPGTAGGYTF.